The clone carrying this TCR beta chain was seen a few times. This record belongs to a study of T-cell reconstitution after alpha-beta-depleted transplantation in children. Researchers prepared the TCRbeta library using unique molecular identifiers, the study reports. Each CDR3 protein gets one entry after TCRdb re-called the PCR reads with MiXCR. The table includes some 450,000 distinct CDR3 sequences, 43% detected once. The sequence came from a girl under 10 years old with aplastic anemia, due to receive a stem cell transplant. The sample consisted of PBMCs, taken before TCRalphabeta/CD19-depleted stem cell transplant.

CDR3 bases: TGTGCCAGCAGCTTGGGGTGGGCGATTCTTTCCTACAATGAGCAGTTCTTC. This encodes CASSLGWAILSYNEQFF. The chain is built from TRBV11-2 and TRBJ2-1, with D hard to call. Germline V gene lookup returns CDR1 SGHAT and CDR2 FQNNGV. V lost 3 bases to trimming and J lost 1 base, with 16 bases between them. This CDR3 contains 17 residues.